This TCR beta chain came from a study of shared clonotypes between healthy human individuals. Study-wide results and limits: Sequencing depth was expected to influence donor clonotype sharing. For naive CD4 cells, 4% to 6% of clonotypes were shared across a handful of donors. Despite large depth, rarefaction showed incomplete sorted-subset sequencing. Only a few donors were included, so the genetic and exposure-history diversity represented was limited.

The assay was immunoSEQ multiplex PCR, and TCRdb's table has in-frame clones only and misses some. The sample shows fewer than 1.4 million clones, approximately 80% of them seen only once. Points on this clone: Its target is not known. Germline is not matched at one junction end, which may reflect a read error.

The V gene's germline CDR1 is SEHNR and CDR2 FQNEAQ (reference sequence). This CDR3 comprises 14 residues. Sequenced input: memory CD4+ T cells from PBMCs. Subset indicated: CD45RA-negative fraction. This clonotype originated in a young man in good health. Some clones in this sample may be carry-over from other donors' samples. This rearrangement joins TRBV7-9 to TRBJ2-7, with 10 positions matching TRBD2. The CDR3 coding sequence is TGTGCCAGCAGCTTAGAGGGCGGCGGGACTAGCGTTCACTTC. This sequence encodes CASSLEGGGTSVHF.